One sample yielded the 27 T cell receptor beta chains listed below, sequenced in a study of Graves' ophthalmopathy and Graves' hyperthyroidism. Scientists amplified the TCR beta CDR3 regions from RNA transcripts. Scientists carried out first-round RT-PCR using HTBI primers and then a second-round multiplex PCR. MiXCR, run by TCRdb on the multiplex PCR reads, gives a single entry per CDR3 protein. The sample lists around 400,000 distinct CDR3 sequences; about a sixth were seen once. The sample taken for sequencing was peripheral blood. The receptors derive from a woman between 18 and 29 years old with Graves' ophthalmopathy.

This clonotype was seen repeatedly, ten times or more. This chain connects TRBV7-2 to TRBJ1-1; D gene uncertain. CDR3 length: 14 amino acids. The V and J ends lost 0 bases and 4 bases respectively, with 9 bases between them. Germline assignment: CDR1 SGHTA and CDR2 FQGNSA. The CDR3 region has the DNA TGTGCCAGCAGCTTAGCGAGGTCCCTCACTGAAGCTTTCTTT. It specifies CASSLARSLTEAFF.

There are many counts of this clonotype. The V gene is TRBV6-2 or TRBV6-3, the J gene TRBJ1-5; perhaps TRBD1 as D (5 bases). This CDR3 is built from 16 residues. CDR1 MNHEY and CDR2 SVGEGT come from the germline V gene. Trimming took 2 bases from V and 1 from J, leaving 12 bases between them. CDR3 protein: CASSYMGRESNQPQHF. The CDR3 nucleotides read TGTGCCAGCAGTTACATGGGCAGGGAGAGCAATCAGCCCCAGCATTTT.

This clonotype showed up many times. This chain links TRBV6-2 or TRBV6-3 with TRBJ1-5, with D unclear. This CDR3 region has 13 residues. Deletions cut 0 bases from V and 6 bases from J, with 6 bases between. Germline V gene sequence: CDR1 MNHEY, CDR2 SVGEGT. CDR3 region: CASSYSHAQPQHF. CDR3 nucleotide sequence: TGTGCCAGCAGTTACTCCCATGCTCAGCCCCAGCATTTT.

This clonotype occurred many times. The chain recombines TRBV7-2 with TRBJ2-2, with 9 nucleotides matching TRBD1. Germline CDR1 SGHTA, CDR2 FQGNSA. V lost 4 bases to trimming and J lost 4 bases; unmatched junction nucleotides: 4. The CDR3 spans 15 residues. The CDR3 here is CASSSGTGRTGELFF. The CDR3, as DNA: TGTGCCAGCAGCTCCGGGACAGGGCGCACCGGGGAGCTGTTTTTT.

This clonotype was seen ten or more times. The chain joins TRBV6-5 to TRBJ2-7, with D perhaps matching TRBD1 (5 bases). This CDR3 is 14 amino acids long. V was cut by 4 bases and J by 6 bases, with 16 bases left in between. The germline V gene encodes CDR1 MNHEY and CDR2 SVGAGI. CDR3 sequence (DNA): TGTGCCAGCAGTTCCAACCGACAGTATCCCGAGCAGTACTTC. This encodes CASSSNRQYPEQYF.

This clonotype was counted many times. This chain joins TRBV28 and TRBJ2-5; D is ambiguous. The CDR3 has 16 residues. V gave up 3 bases and J gave up 2 bases, with 16 bases separating them. Germline V lookup: CDR1 MDHEN, CDR2 SYDVKM. The CDR3 DNA is TGTGCCAGCAGTTTTGCAGGAAAGGAGAAGCAAGAGACCCAGTACTTC. Its translation is CASSFAGKEKQETQYF.

This clonotype came up many times. The V gene is TRBV6-1, the J gene TRBJ1-6; D might be TRBD1 (6 bases). This CDR3 has 16 amino acids. Trimming stripped 8 bases from V and 9 bases from J, with 23 bases between. Germline V CDR1 and CDR2: MNHNS, SASEGT. DNA for the CDR3: TGTGCCAGCTCGGGGGAAGGGACATACACGGGTTCACCCCTCCACTTT. It is translated as CASSGEGTYTGSPLHF.

This clonotype has ten or more counts. The V gene is TRBV7-2, the J gene TRBJ2-5, with 10 positions matching TRBD2. Looked up from germline, CDR1 is SGHTA and CDR2 is FQGNSA. The V and J ends lost 5 bases and 7 bases, in that order; junction bases with no gene match: 10. The CDR3 is 15 residues long. CDR3 sequence reads: CASSNQRGGRATQYF. The CDR3 DNA sequence: TGTGCCAGCAGCAATCAGCGGGGGGGCCGGGCGACCCAGTACTTC.

This clonotype showed up many times. This chain connects TRBV5-6 to TRBJ1-5; D might be TRBD1 (5 bases). The length of the CDR3 is 15 residues. Per germline, CDR1 SGHDT and CDR2 YYEEEE. V lost 3 bases, J lost 4 bases, and 14 bases lay in between. As DNA, the CDR3 is TGTGCCAGCAGCTCGGACGGGGGGGGGAATCAGCCCCAGCATTTT. Its protein is CASSSDGGGNQPQHF.

This chain links TRBV6-2 or TRBV6-3 with TRBJ1-5; 8 bases line up with TRBD1. Looked up from germline, CDR1 is MNHEY and CDR2 is SVGEGT. This CDR3 is built from 17 residues. V lost 2 bases and J lost 4; bases outside the gene matches: 10. The CDR3 is CASSYSDRGGGNQPQHF. The CDR3 DNA reads as TGTGCCAGCAGTTACAGTGACAGGGGAGGAGGGAATCAGCCCCAGCATTTT.

In its sample, this clonotype was seen many times. The chain couples TRBV30 to TRBJ1-1; D is uncertain. The germline V gene has CDR1 GTSNPN and CDR2 SVGIG (reference sequence). The CDR3 sequence is 13 residues long. Trimming stripped 3 bases from V and 0 bases from J, with 8 bases between. DNA for the CDR3: TGTGCCTGGAGCCCAGGCGTGAACACTGAAGCTTTCTTT. Its protein product is CAWSPGVNTEAFF.

This rearrangement joins TRBV7-8 to TRBJ1-2, with 10 bases aligning to TRBD1. Germline V lookup: CDR1 SGHVS, CDR2 FQNEAQ. This CDR3 is 15 amino acids long. V lost 5 bases to trimming and J lost 3 bases; unmatched junction nucleotides: 6. For the CDR3, the DNA is TGTGCCAGCAGCCCGACAGGGGGCTTAGACTATGGCTACACCTTC. Translated: CASSPTGGLDYGYTF.

This clonotype was counted ten times or more. The chain is built from TRBV20-1 and TRBJ2-2, with D possibly being TRBD2 (5 bases). The CDR3 has 12 amino acids. Trimming left V 5 bases short and J 5 bases short, with 9 bases between. Per germline, CDR1 DFQATT and CDR2 SNEGSKA (reference sequence). As DNA, the CDR3 is TGCAGTGCTTCCGGGGAGACCGGGGAGCTGTTTTTT. It translates to CSASGETGELFF.

This clonotype was detected many times. This sequence joins TRBV7-3 and TRBJ2-5; a weak D match, TRBD1 (5 bases). Germline loops: CDR1 SGHTA, CDR2 FQGTGA. CDR3 length: 16 amino acids. V shed 5 bases and J shed 3 bases, with 19 bases lying between them. CDR3 DNA sequence: TGTGCCAGCAGCCTGACAGCTAGAGGACAAGAAGAGACCCAGTACTTC. It specifies CASSLTARGQEETQYF.

This clonotype was found many times. J is TRBJ1-2 and V is TRBV19, with 7 bases aligning to TRBD1. Trimming took 8 bases from V and 7 from J; bases not matched to a gene: 7. CDR3 length: 12 residues. Germline CDR1 reads LNHDA; CDR2 reads SQIVND (reference sequence). CDR3 in DNA: TGTGCCAGTCAGCTGACAGGGCTTGGCTACACCTTC. This gives the protein CASQLTGLGYTF.

This clonotype came up many times. The gene calls are TRBV6-2 or TRBV6-3 and TRBJ2-7, with D hard to call. V was trimmed by 7 bases and J by 4 bases, leaving 8 bases between them. The CDR3 runs 11 residues. The germline CDR1 and CDR2 sequences are MNHEY and SVGEGT. In DNA form, the CDR3 reads TGTGCCAGCACCGACTTATACGAGCAGTACTTC. It is translated as CASTDLYEQYF.

This clonotype was found many times. J is TRBJ2-5 and V is TRBV10-3, with TRBD1 identical over 7 bases. This CDR3 is built from 15 residues. Germline V gives CDR1 ENHRY, CDR2 SYGVKD. Trimming at V came to 0 bases and at J to 4 bases, leaving 5 bases not matched to a gene. DNA of the CDR3: TGTGCCATCAGTGAGTCGACAGGGCCCCGAGAGACCCAGTACTTC. This sequence encodes CAISESTGPRETQYF.

The chain couples TRBV6-2 or TRBV6-3 to TRBJ2-7, with D uncertain. The CDR3 spans 12 residues. The germline V gene has CDR1 MNHEY and CDR2 SVGEGT. Trimming cost V 7 bases and J 2 bases, with 9 bases left between them. In DNA form, the CDR3 reads TGTGCCAGCACTTCCGGCCCCTACGAGCAGTACTTC. Protein: CASTSGPYEQYF.

This clonotype was seen ten or more times. The gene calls are TRBV6-2 or TRBV6-3 and TRBJ2-2, with D perhaps assigned TRBD1 or TRBD2 (5 bases each). Germline CDR1 and CDR2: MNHEY and SVGEGT. The V end lost 1 base, the J end lost 5 bases, and 5 bases lay between the germline ends. The CDR3 loop spans 13 amino acids. The DNA of the CDR3 is TGTGCCAGCAGTTACTGGGGGACCGGGGAGCTGTTTTTT. It yields the protein CASSYWGTGELFF.

The chain has TRBV27 and TRBJ2-7, with 8 bases fitting TRBD1. Per germline, CDR1 MNHEY and CDR2 SMNVEV (reference sequence). J gave up 2 bases and V 3 bases, and 9 bases lay outside the gene matches. The CDR3 is made up of 16 amino acids. CDR3 sequence reads: CASSFHRTGLAYEQYF. In nucleotides, the CDR3 is TGTGCCAGCAGTTTCCATCGGACAGGGCTCGCCTACGAGCAGTACTTC.

This clonotype was observed many times. The V gene is TRBV7-2, the J gene TRBJ2-5; D is possibly TRBD1 or TRBD2 (5 bases each). The CDR3 contains 17 residues. V dropped 5 bases and J dropped 6 bases, with 25 bases sitting between them. The germline V gene encodes CDR1 SGHTA and CDR2 FQGNSA. The CDR3 region is CASSLKEATVGEKTQYF. The CDR3 bases are TGTGCCAGCAGCCTTAAGGAGGCGACAGTCGGGGAAAAGACCCAGTACTTC.

The sample holds many counts of this clonotype. V gene TRBV12-3 or TRBV12-4 combines with J gene TRBJ2-5; TRBD1 matches 8 bases. This CDR3 is 16 amino acids long. Trimming removed 6 bases from V and 5 bases from J; junction bases left unmatched: 14. The CDR3 DNA reads TGTGCCAGCAGCAGGGGGCTTGGGGGACAACACGAGACCCAGTACTTC. Translating it yields CASSRGLGGQHETQYF.

The chain couples TRBV7-2 to TRBJ1-3; weak D call: TRBD1 (5 bases). CDR3 length equals 14 residues. V was clipped by 1 base and J by 5 bases, with 9 bases between them. Germline CDR1 SGHTA, CDR2 FQGNSA. CDR3 loop: CASSLDRGRNTIYF. DNA for the CDR3: TGTGCCAGCAGCTTAGACCGGGGACGAAACACCATATATTTT. The full variable domain, its missing parts supplied by reference TRBV7-2 and TRBJ1-3, is GAGVSQSPSNKVTEKGKDVELRCDPISGHTALYWYRQSLGQGLEFLIYFQGNSAPDKSGLPSDRFSAERTGGSVSTLTIQRTQQEDSAVYLCASSLDRGRNTIYFGEGSWLTVV.

The table lists this clonotype with a few counts. The chain carries TRBV11-1 and TRBJ1-1; D might be TRBD1 (5 bases). The germline V gene has CDR1 SGHAT and CDR2 FQDESV (reference sequence). This CDR3 is built from 13 residues. Trimming took 2 bases from V and 5 from J, leaving 9 bases between them. Here the CDR3 reads CASSLSGRTEAFF. CDR3 sequence (DNA): TGTGCCAGCAGCTTATCAGGGAGGACTGAAGCTTTCTTT.

This sequence joins TRBV4-1 and TRBJ1-5, with D tentatively TRBD1 (6 bases). V lost 0 bases to trimming and J lost 2 bases, with 14 bases between them. Germline V gene sequence: CDR1 MGHRA, CDR2 YSYEKL. CDR3 length: 17 amino acids. DNA of the CDR3: TGCGCCAGCAGCCAAGAAGGGGGGCACCCAGGCAATCAGCCCCAGCATTTT. This codes for CASSQEGGHPGNQPQHF.

The chain uses TRBV28 and TRBJ2-2; 8 nucleotides align to TRBD1. Trimming took 1 base from V and 6 from J; bases not matched to a gene: 4. There are 15 residues in the CDR3. The germline V gene encodes CDR1 MDHEN and CDR2 SYDVKM. This chain's CDR3 is CASSLLARGPGELFF. In DNA form, the CDR3 reads TGTGCCAGCAGTTTATTGGCCAGGGGGCCCGGGGAGCTGTTTTTT.

This clonotype was observed at least ten times. This chain connects TRBV11-2 to TRBJ2-7; either TRBD1 or TRBD2 may fit D (5 bases each). V was pared by 4 bases and J by 2 bases, with 15 bases between. Germline values: CDR1 SGHAT, CDR2 FQNNGV. The CDR3 runs to 15 residues. The CDR3: CASSWDGRSTYEQYF. Here the CDR3 DNA reads TGTGCCAGCAGCTGGGACGGACGTTCCACCTACGAGCAGTACTTC.